The 31 T cell receptor beta chains below all came from one sample that was sequenced in a study of T cell responses to AZD1222 COVID-19 vaccine. Data came from immunoSEQ multiplex PCR; TCRdb stores just in-frame clones and leaves some out. The sample records about 120,000 clones, around 88% being singletons. The sequencing here drew on peripheral blood, taken on day 0 of AZD1222 vaccination. These receptors came from an adult in good health.

This rearrangement joins TRBV7-3 to TRBJ2-2; D call uncertain. Per germline, CDR1 SGHTA and CDR2 FQGTGA. Trimming took off 5 bases at V and 3 bases at J, with 7 bases between the two ends. The CDR3 contains 13 residues. CDR3 nucleotides: TGTGCCAGCAGCCCAGCCTACACCGGGGAGCTGTTTTTT. Protein sequence: CASSPAYTGELFF. The full variable domain, rest sourced from reference TRBV7-3 and TRBJ2-2, is GAGVSQTPSNKVTEKGKYVELRCDPISGHTALYWYRQSLGQGPEFLIYFQGTGAADDSGLPNDRFFAVRPEGSVSTLKIQRTERGDSAVYLCASSPAYTGELFFGEGSRLTVL.

The rearrangement uses TRBV7-9 and TRBJ1-4; D unresolved. Trimming removed 4 bases at V and 2 bases at J, with 11 bases between. There are 15 residues in the CDR3. Germline loops: CDR1 SEHNR, CDR2 FQNEAQ (reference sequence). The CDR3 nucleotides read TGTGCCAGCAGCTCGCCGACGGCCACTAATGAAAAACTGTTTTTT. Its translation is CASSSPTATNEKLFF. Full variable domain (outside the CDR3, taken from reference TRBV7-9 and TRBJ1-4): DTGVSQNPRHKITKRGQNVTFRCDPISEHNRLYWYRQTLGQGPEFLTYFQNEAQLEKSRLLSDRFSAERPKGSFSTLEIQRTEQGDSAMYLCASSSPTATNEKLFFGSGTQLSVL.

This clone was seen just once. The chain uses TRBV29-1 and TRBJ2-2; 7 nucleotides align to TRBD2. CDR3 size: 20 residues. Germline V gene lookup returns CDR1 SQVTM and CDR2 ANQGSEA. J was trimmed by 0 bases and V by 2 bases; bases with no gene match: 18. The CDR3 is CSVEFSWGLPSGTNTGELFF. The CDR3 bases are TGCAGCGTTGAATTCTCCTGGGGGTTGCCTAGCGGTACGAACACCGGGGAGCTGTTTTTT.

This clone is a singleton in its sample. The V and J genes are TRBV18 and TRBJ2-7; 7 nucleotides match TRBD2. Germline V CDR1 and CDR2: KGHSH, LQKENI. Germline trimming cut 0 bases from V and 3 bases from J; bases unmatched to any gene: 5. The CDR3 runs to 15 residues. The CDR3 DNA reads TGTGCCAGCTCACCACCGGCCAGCGGGGACTACGAGCAGTACTTC. Protein product: CASSPPASGDYEQYF.

The rearrangement uses TRBV7-3 and TRBJ1-6, with a possible D match to TRBD1 (5 bases). V was pared by 2 bases and J by 10 bases, with 12 bases between. Germline loops: CDR1 SGHTA, CDR2 FQGTGA. The CDR3 runs 14 residues. The DNA for the CDR3 is TGTGCCAGCAGCTTACAGCCGGGGACGTCACCCCTCCACTTT. It yields the protein CASSLQPGTSPLHF.

The chain joins TRBV5-1 to TRBJ1-2, with D perhaps TRBD1 (5 bases). The CDR3 runs 12 residues. Trimming took off 1 base at V and 5 bases at J, with 6 bases between the two ends. Germline CDR1 is SGHRS and CDR2 is YFSETQ. The CDR3 DNA reads as TGCGCCAGCAGCTTGCAGGGTTATGGCTACACCTTC. This encodes CASSLQGYGYTF.

The count of this clone is one. J is TRBJ1-5 and V is TRBV5-1; 12 positions match TRBD1. From germline, CDR1 is SGHRS and CDR2 YFSETQ. CDR3 size: 16 residues. After removal of 4 bases from V and 3 bases from J, the junction contained 5 bases not matched to a gene. The CDR3 DNA reads as TGCGCCAGCAGCCCGGGACAGGGGGCCGCCAATCAGCCCCAGCATTTT. It is translated as CASSPGQGAANQPQHF.

V gene TRBV30 combines with J gene TRBJ2-7, with TRBD1 identical over 7 bases. The CDR3 has 15 amino acids. Germline CDR1 reads GTSNPN; CDR2 reads SVGIG (reference sequence). With V trimmed by 3 bases and J by 2 bases, 10 bases remained unmatched. This CDR3 reads CAWSSGTVIPYEQYF. In DNA form, the CDR3 reads TGTGCCTGGAGCTCTGGGACAGTCATTCCCTACGAGCAGTACTTC.

This sequence joins TRBV11-2 and TRBJ1-6; D is unresolved. Trimming left V 1 base short and J 7 bases short, with 17 bases between. The CDR3 sequence is 17 residues long. CDR1 and CDR2 from the germline V gene are SGHAT and FQNNGV. The CDR3 here is CASSLVSSRSENSPLHF. The DNA for the CDR3 is TGTGCCAGCAGCTTAGTTTCCTCAAGATCGGAGAATTCACCCCTCCACTTT.

The gene calls are TRBV21-1 and TRBJ2-3; TRBD2, the table's D call, lacks a check against the DNA. TRBV21-1 is a known pseudogene. The CDR3 is 16 residues long. As DNA, the CDR3 is TGTGCCAGCAGCAAGACTAGCGGGAGGGCAACAGATACGCAGTATTTT. Its translation is CASSKTSGRATDTQYF.

This clone was picked up one time. The chain is built from TRBV21-1 and TRBJ2-3; the D call TRBD2 from the table was never checked on the DNA. TRBV21-1 corresponds to a pseudogene. The CDR3 loop spans 18 amino acids. CDR3 sequence (DNA): TGTGCCAGCAGCAGAATTGGACTAGCGATTTTGAGGACAGATACGCAGTATTTT. It yields the protein CASSRIGLAILRTDTQYF.

This chain uses TRBV3-1 (or the pseudogene TRBV3-2) with TRBJ2-1; 10 bases align to TRBD2. The V segment lost 2 bases and the J segment 6 bases; nucleotides outside the gene matches: 4. The V gene's germline CDR1 is LGHDT and CDR2 YNNKEL (reference sequence). The CDR3 contains 15 residues. The DNA for the CDR3 is TGTGCCAGCAGCCAACAACTAGCGGGGCCCAATGAGCAGTTCTTC. This translates into CASSQQLAGPNEQFF.

This clone was recorded once. V and J are TRBV30 and TRBJ2-1, with D perhaps matching TRBD1 or TRBD2 (5 bases each). V was trimmed by 5 bases and J by 5 bases, leaving 10 bases between them. CDR1 is GTSNPN, CDR2 SVGIG, per germline (reference sequence). CDR3 length: 12 amino acids. This chain's CDR3 is CAWRGVHNEQFF. For the CDR3, the DNA is TGTGCCTGGCGGGGCGTCCACAATGAGCAGTTCTTC.

The V and J genes are TRBV19 and TRBJ2-1; 8 bases are shared with TRBD2. The CDR3 has 15 amino acids. Germline V gives CDR1 LNHDA, CDR2 SQIVND (reference sequence). CDR3 in DNA: TGTGTTTCAAGGGGGTCTAGCGGGCCTGGCAATGAGCAGTTCTTC. Encoded protein: CVSRGSSGPGNEQFF.

The J gene is TRBJ1-3, the V gene TRBV6-5; 10 bases are shared with TRBD1. The CDR3 totals 15 residues. V was pared by 5 bases and J by 3 bases, with 4 bases of the junction left unmatched. The germline CDR1 and CDR2 sequences are MNHEY and SVGAGI. The chain's CDR3 is CASSPGTGVGNTIYF. The CDR3 DNA reads TGTGCCAGCAGTCCTGGGACAGGGGTTGGAAACACCATATATTTT.

The chain carries TRBV4-3 and TRBJ2-3; 8 nucleotides line up with TRBD1. Germline assignment: CDR1 LGHNA and CDR2 YSLEER. V dropped 3 bases and J dropped 2; count of bases not matched to a gene: 10. The CDR3 is made up of 17 amino acids. CDR3 loop: CASSQLWTGPVTDTQYF. The DNA of the CDR3 is TGCGCCAGCAGCCAGCTATGGACAGGGCCCGTCACAGATACGCAGTATTTT.

The V gene is TRBV3-1 (or the pseudogene TRBV3-2), the J gene TRBJ1-2; D uncertain. Trimming took off 1 base at V and 7 bases at J, with 13 bases between the two ends. Germline loops: CDR1 LGHDT, CDR2 YNNKEL (reference sequence). The CDR3 totals 14 residues. CDR3 in amino acids: CASSQGWQAGGYTF. CDR3 bases: TGTGCCAGCAGCCAAGGTTGGCAGGCGGGTGGCTACACCTTC.

The J gene is TRBJ2-3, the V gene TRBV30; no clear D gene. The CDR3 has 16 residues. Looked up from germline, CDR1 is GTSNPN and CDR2 is SVGIG (reference sequence). The V gene lost 0 bases and the J gene lost 5 bases, with 18 bases spanning the gap. CDR3 protein: CAWSVGSGSNGDTQYF. CDR3 nucleotides: TGTGCCTGGAGTGTAGGATCCGGGTCGAACGGAGATACGCAGTATTTT.

The chain couples TRBV5-4 to TRBJ2-3, with D tentatively TRBD1 or TRBD2 (5 bases each). Germline assignment: CDR1 SGHNT and CDR2 YYREEE (reference sequence). Trimming left V 2 bases short and J 0 bases short, with 10 bases between. The CDR3 extends over 15 amino acids. The CDR3 coding sequence is TGTGCCAGCAGCTTTGGGACGGCTAGCACAGATACGCAGTATTTT. Protein: CASSFGTASTDTQYF.

V usage is TRBV9 and J usage is TRBJ2-7; unclear D gene. The ends were cut back, 0 bases at V and 0 bases at J, with 10 bases in the middle. CDR3 length: 15 amino acids. Per the germline V gene, CDR1 is SGDLS and CDR2 is YYNGEE. In DNA, the CDR3 is TGTGCCAGCAGCGTAGAGCCCAGCAGCTCCTACGAGCAGTACTTC. This encodes CASSVEPSSSYEQYF.

The gene calls are TRBV30 and TRBJ1-1; TRBD1 is a possible D gene (6 bases). There are 14 residues in the CDR3. Germline V gives CDR1 GTSNPN, CDR2 SVGIG (reference sequence). V gave up 4 bases and J gave up 3 bases, with 15 bases separating them. CDR3 nucleotide sequence: TGTGCCTGGACTAATCCGGGGGGCTACACTGAAGCTTTCTTT. Amino acids: CAWTNPGGYTEAFF. The full variable domain, in which reference TRBV30 and TRBJ1-1 provide the parts outside the CDR3, is SQTIHQWPATLVQPVGSPLSLECTVEGTSNPNLYWYRQAAGRGLQLLFYSVGIGQISSEVPQNLSASRPQDRQFILSSKKLLLSDSGFYLCAWTNPGGYTEAFFGQGTRLTVV.

The chain carries TRBV5-6 and TRBJ1-3; D remains ambiguous. The CDR3 is 14 residues long. With 0 bases removed from V and 0 bases from J, the gap between germline ends came to 4 bases. Germline V gives CDR1 SGHDT, CDR2 YYEEEE. In nucleotides, the CDR3 is TGTGCCAGCAGCTTGGATTACTCTGGAAACACCATATATTTT. It encodes CASSLDYSGNTIYF.

The chain employs TRBV7-3 and TRBJ1-1, with 8 bases that match TRBD1. CDR3 length: 14 residues. V was clipped by 5 bases and J by 1 base; unmatched bases: 3. Looked up from germline, CDR1 is SGHTA and CDR2 is FQGTGA. The CDR3 DNA follows: TGTGCCAGCAGCCTAGGACAGGGGAACACTGAAGCTTTCTTT. Protein: CASSLGQGNTEAFF.

With respect to this clone: This sample includes further DNA sequences coding for the same CDR3. The V gene is TRBV10-3, the J gene TRBJ2-7, with D possibly matching TRBD1 (5 bases). The CDR3 runs 12 residues. Trimming cost V 4 bases and J 3 bases, with 7 bases left between them. From germline, CDR1 is ENHRY and CDR2 SYGVKD. Here the CDR3 reads CAISAQGYEQYF. CDR3 DNA: TGTGCCATCAGTGCTCAGGGCTACGAGCAGTACTTC.

The rearrangement joins TRBV5-6 to TRBJ2-5; D unresolved. Germline assignment: CDR1 SGHDT and CDR2 YYEEEE. V lost 0 bases to trimming and J lost 11 bases, with 8 bases between them. The CDR3 totals 11 residues. This CDR3 reads CASSLGSSQYF. CDR3 bases: TGTGCCAGCAGCTTGGGCTCCAGTCAGTACTTC.

This chain connects TRBV7-7 to TRBJ2-2, with a possible D match to TRBD2 (5 bases). The germline V and J ends were trimmed by 8 bases and 4 bases, with 14 bases remaining between them. Germline values: CDR1 SSHAT, CDR2 FNYEAQ (reference sequence). This CDR3 has 14 residues. The CDR3 loop is CASGSGSSTGELFF. DNA of the CDR3: TGTGCCAGCGGGTCTGGGAGTTCCACCGGGGAGCTGTTTTTT. Variable domain in full (rest from reference TRBV7-7 and TRBJ2-2): GAGVSQSPRYKVTKRGQDVTLRCDPISSHATLYWYQQALGQGPEFLTYFNYEAQPDKSGLPSDRFSAERPEGSISTLTIQRTEQRDSAMYRCASGSGSSTGELFFGEGSRLTVL.

The CDR3: CASSFLGHPNYGYTF. The CDR3 DNA follows: TGTGCCAGCAGTTTTTTAGGACACCCTAACTATGGCTACACCTTC. J is TRBJ1-2 and V is TRBV27, with D possibly being TRBD1 (5 bases). The germline V gene has CDR1 MNHEY and CDR2 SMNVEV (reference sequence). With 3 bases removed from V and 0 bases from J, the gap between germline ends came to 11 bases. The CDR3 consists of 15 residues.

Here the CDR3 reads CASSLRDRDYEQYF. CDR3 coding DNA: TGCGCCAGCAGCCTGCGAGACAGGGACTACGAGCAGTACTTC. The V gene is TRBV4-1, the J gene TRBJ2-7; 7 nucleotides align to TRBD1. With V trimmed by 4 bases and J by 3 bases, 6 bases remained unmatched. CDR3 length: 14 residues. Germline CDR1 MGHRA, CDR2 YSYEKL.

The rearrangement links TRBV3-1 (or the pseudogene TRBV3-2) to TRBJ2-3; TRBD1 matches at 9 bases. This CDR3 contains 19 residues. The ends lost 1 base at V and 4 bases at J; junction bases unmatched: 15. Germline CDR1 is LGHDT and CDR2 is YNNKEL (reference sequence). The CDR3 spells CASSQVVRRTGVESDTQYF. DNA of the CDR3: TGTGCCAGCAGCCAAGTCGTCCGAAGGACAGGGGTGGAGTCAGATACGCAGTATTTT.

This chain joins TRBV28 and TRBJ1-6, with a possible D match to TRBD1 (6 bases). CDR1 and CDR2 (germline): MDHEN, SYDVKM. This CDR3 is 14 amino acids long. V was clipped by 5 bases and J by 7 bases, with 12 bases between them. The CDR3 here is CASSPQTGNSPLHF. DNA of the CDR3: TGTGCCAGCAGTCCTCAAACAGGGAATTCACCCCTCCACTTT. Together with reference TRBV28 and TRBJ1-6, the CDR3 gives the full variable domain: DVKVTQSSRYLVKRTGEKVFLECVQDMDHENMFWYRQDPGLGLRLIYFSYDVKMKEKGDIPEGYSVSREKKERFSLILESASTNQTSMYLCASSPQTGNSPLHFGNGTRLTVT.

This chain joins TRBV10-3 and TRBJ2-6, with TRBD1 matching 8 bases. Germline CDR1 is ENHRY and CDR2 is SYGVKD. This CDR3 contains 17 residues. V shed 4 bases, J shed 0 bases, and the junction held 5 bases outside the gene matches. The DNA for the CDR3 is TGTGCCATCAGTGGACAGGGGACCAACTCTGGGGCCAACGTCCTGACTTTC. Amino acid sequence: CAISGQGTNSGANVLTF.